Below, 17 T cell receptor beta chains from the same sample are listed, as sequenced in a study of tumor and adjacent non-tumor tissue in lung cancer. No cell sorting was done before RNA was extracted from the tissue. A modified ARM-PCR protocol with three rounds of nested PCR amplified TCRbeta. A single record per CDR3 protein comes from TCRdb applying MiXCR to the multiplex PCR reads. The sample shows about 120,000 distinct CDR3 sequences, 66% of them seen only once. The specimen was lung tumor tissue. These receptors were taken from a man aged 25-45 years with non-small cell lung cancer.

Comments on this clonotype: A read error may be the cause here, since a much bigger clone is one base away. This chain's CDR3 is CTSSPGVTTEAFF. For the CDR3, the DNA is TGTACCAGCAGTCCAGGGGTTACCACTGAAGCTTTCTTT. The rearrangement links TRBV6-6 to TRBJ1-1; weak D call: TRBD1 (6 bases). The length of the CDR3 is 13 residues. The germline V gene has CDR1 MNHNY and CDR2 SVGAGI (reference sequence).

The chain links TRBV29-1 to TRBJ1-1; TRBD1 agrees at 7 bases. Germline V gives CDR1 SQVTM, CDR2 ANQGSEA. The CDR3 has 13 residues. V was pared by 6 bases and J by 6 bases, with 10 bases of the junction left unmatched. This CDR3 is CSVLRQGVAEAFF. For the CDR3, the DNA is TGCAGCGTCCTCAGACAGGGAGTGGCTGAAGCTTTCTTT.

Note on this clonotype: The conserved closing phenylalanine or tryptophan is absent in this CDR3, likely reflecting a read error. The chain joins TRBV6-5 to TRBJ1-6; D is unclear. The V gene's germline CDR1 is MNHEY and CDR2 SVGAGI. The CDR3 sequence is 15 residues long. CDR3 amino acids: CASRYSDGNNSPLHI. CDR3 nucleotides: TGTGCCAGCCGTTACTCCGACGGAAACAATTCACCCCTCCACATT.

This clonotype was found once. The CDR3 carries no conserved terminal phenylalanine or tryptophan, so it likely arises from a read error. The chain is built from TRBV10-3 and TRBJ1-6; D ambiguous. The CDR3 covers 15 residues. Germline lookup yields CDR1 ENHRY and CDR2 SYGVKD. V was clipped by 7 bases and J by 0 bases, with 10 bases between them. CDR3 amino acids: CAITSGISYNSPLHS. DNA for the CDR3: TGTGCCATCACCTCGGGCATCTCCTATAATTCACCCCTCCACTCT.

As to this clonotype: One base away lies a much larger clone, so this may be a sequencing read error. This chain's CDR3 is CASSYGSGDLYEQYF. CDR3 nucleotide sequence: TGTGCCAGCAGTTACGGGTCAGGGGACCTCTACGAGCAGTACTTC. The chain combines TRBV6-2 or TRBV6-3 with TRBJ2-7; perhaps TRBD1 as D (6 bases). The CDR3 has 15 amino acids. CDR1 is MNHEY and CDR2 is SVGEGT in the germline V gene. Deletions cut 2 bases from V and 3 bases from J, with 14 bases between.

As regards this clonotype: The junction departs from the called germline gene at one end, perhaps through a read error. This sequence joins TRBV11-1 and TRBJ2-1, with 7 bases lining up with TRBD2. There are 15 residues in the CDR3. Per germline, CDR1 SGHAT and CDR2 FQDESV (reference sequence). CDR3 sequence reads: CVSSLGGSSYNEQFF. CDR3 sequence (DNA): TGTGTCAGCAGCTTAGGCGGGAGCTCCTACAATGAACAGTTCTTC. Full variable domain (remainder filled in from reference TRBV11-1 and TRBJ2-1): EAEVAQSPRYKITEKSQAVAFWCDPISGHATLYWYRQILGQGPELLVQFQDESVVDDSQLPKDRFSAERLKGVDSTLKIQPAELGDSAMYLCVSSLGGSSYNEQFFGPGTRLTVL.

This clonotype was seen only a few times. This may be a read error: a much more frequent sequence differs by one nucleotide. V usage is TRBV29-1 and J usage is TRBJ1-1; D ambiguous. Germline V gene lookup returns CDR1 SQVTM and CDR2 ANQGSEA. V was pared by 5 bases and J by 3 bases, with 16 bases between. The CDR3 totals 14 residues. The DNA for the CDR3 is TGCAGCGTTCCCCTCCGCGGCTGGGACACTGAAGCTTTCTTT. Translated: CSVPLRGWDTEAFF.

There are a few counts of this clonotype. A read error may produce the germline difference seen at one junction end. This chain links TRBV6-5 with TRBJ2-7, with D possibly being TRBD1 (6 bases). The germline gives CDR1 MNHEY, CDR2 SVGAGI. The length of the CDR3 is 14 residues. As DNA, the CDR3 is TGTACCAGCAGTTACAGGGCGACCTCCTACGAGCAGTACTTC. Its protein is CTSSYRATSYEQYF.

The chain combines TRBV20-1 with TRBJ2-1; a possible D gene is TRBD1 (7 bases). This CDR3 is built from 17 residues. CDR1 and CDR2 from the germline V gene are DFQATT and SNEGSKA (reference sequence). The V end was cut by 5 bases, the J end by 8 bases, with 28 bases between. The CDR3 loop reads CSASGGQRADLTDEQFF. CDR3 nucleotides: TGCAGTGCTTCAGGGGGGCAGAGGGCCGACCTTACCGATGAGCAGTTCTTC.

Concerning this clonotype: A clone one base away is much larger, so this may be a read error. The rearrangement uses TRBV20-1 and TRBJ1-5; TRBD1 matches at 7 bases. CDR3 length equals 13 residues. V was clipped by 4 bases and J by 6 bases; unmatched bases: 6. Looked up from germline, CDR1 is DFQATT and CDR2 is SNEGSKA (reference sequence). The CDR3 region is CSATTGDTQPQHF. The DNA for the CDR3 is TGCAGTGCTACTACAGGGGACACTCAGCCCCAGCATTTT.

J is TRBJ2-3 and V is TRBV5-4; 7 positions agree with TRBD2. Germline CDR1 is SGHNT and CDR2 is YYREEE (reference sequence). The CDR3 has 12 amino acids. J gave up 7 bases and V 9 bases, and 8 bases lay outside the gene matches. CDR3 region: CANNVAGHTQYF. Here the CDR3 DNA reads TGTGCCAACAACGTAGCGGGTCATACGCAGTATTTT.

In DNA form, the CDR3 reads TGTATCAGCAGCAAAACGGGGGAACGTATGAACACTGAAGCTTTCTTT. The encoded protein is CISSKTGERMNTEAFF. The V and J genes are TRBV21-1 and TRBJ1-1. TRBV21-1 is a listed pseudogene. The CDR3 spans 16 residues.

Within the sample, this clonotype is medium-sized (0.01 to 0.1%). The chain carries TRBV6-5 and TRBJ1-6, with a weak D call TRBD1 (5 bases). The CDR3 is 14 residues long. CDR1 is MNHEY, CDR2 SVGAGI, per germline. The ends were cut back, 6 bases at V and 5 bases at J, with 11 bases in the middle. DNA of the CDR3: TGTGCCAGCAGATTTCCAGGGAATAATTCACCCCTCCACTTT. Encoded protein: CASRFPGNNSPLHF.

As concerns this clonotype: Being one base from a much bigger clone, this may be a read error. The chain combines TRBV6-1 with TRBJ2-2, with 7 nucleotides matching TRBD2. In germline, CDR1 is MNHNS, CDR2 SASEGT. This CDR3 contains 13 residues. CDR3 loop: CPSKAGDTGELFF. In DNA, the CDR3 is TGTCCCAGCAAGGCGGGAGACACCGGGGAGCTGTTTTTT.

As concerns this clonotype: Germline is not matched at one junction end, which may reflect a read error. J is TRBJ1-3 and V is TRBV4-1, with 8 bases identical to TRBD1. The V gene's germline CDR1 is MGHRA and CDR2 YSYEKL. The CDR3 length is 16 residues. Here the CDR3 DNA reads TGCGCCAGAAGCCAAGTCTCAGGGGGCTCTGGAAACACAATATATTTT. Amino acids: CARSQVSGGSGNTIYF.

The rearrangement links TRBV13 to TRBJ1-2; unclear D gene. CDR1 is PRHDT and CDR2 is FYEKMQ in the germline V gene (reference sequence). Trimming took off 3 bases at V and 3 bases at J, with 11 bases between the two ends. The CDR3 extends over 14 amino acids. CDR3 coding DNA: TGTGCCAGCAGCTTTTCCCGGGCGGACTATGGCTACACCTTC. Residues: CASSFSRADYGYTF.

In the case of this clonotype: A much larger clonotype is one base distant, so this may be a read error. The chain couples TRBV6-5 to TRBJ2-7, with TRBD1 as a possible D gene (5 bases). Germline V gene lookup returns CDR1 MNHEY and CDR2 SVGAGI. Trimming took 5 bases from V and 0 from J, leaving 14 bases between them. This CDR3 contains 15 residues. CDR3 nucleotide sequence: TGTGCCAGCAGTCGGACACGCCATTGCTCCTACGAGCAGTACTTC. Protein sequence: CASSRTRHCSYEQYF.